This TCR beta chain was retrieved from a study of T-cell reconstitution after alpha-beta-depleted transplantation in children (dated by TCRdb to the mid-2010s). For context, the study as a whole: The study quantitatively tracked T-cell immune reconstitution after TCRalphabeta/CD19-depleted allogeneic hematopoietic cell transplantation in children using TCR repertoire profiling.

Library method: PCR. The instrument given in TCRdb is Illumina HiSeq 2500. To normalize quantification of the TCRbeta repertoire, the TCR libraries were built with molecular barcoding that relied on unique molecular identifiers. TCRdb cleaned the public reads at Q25 with fastp, built clones with MiXCR and kept in-frame beta chains. Records with the same CDR3 protein are collapsed into one entry carrying the most frequent genes and DNA. Within this sample are 200,000 to 300,000 distinct CDR3 sequences, with 25% of them counted one time only. In total, the top ten clones hold about 2.6% of the sample. The sample's treatment or condition label, in plain terms: allogeneic hematopoietic cell transplantation with graft depleted of TCRalphabeta T cells and CD19 B cells. TCRalphabeta/CD19-depleted allogeneic hematopoietic cell grafts were given to the transplant recipients, all of whom were children. The V end gives up 4 bases and the J end 3 bases, leaving 8 bases in the junction not matched to a gene. Including the terminal cysteine and phenylalanine, the CDR3 comprises 15 residues. Kept here is only the CDR3 DNA, which spans 45 bases and is read in frame from base 1. The germline V gene (reference sequence) gives CDR1 as DFQATT and CDR2 as SNEGSKA.

Summary of the overall study and its limitations: In some patients, the high TCRbeta diversity seen at day 60 was put down to recipient T cells and intrathymic progenitors that had survived conditioning. The frequencies of hyperexpanded clones fell over the following months, and after one year, T-cell counts and TCRbeta diversity were mostly attributed to newly produced T cells. About two months after transplant, the apparently early recovery of alphabetaT-cell counts reportedly depended on just several hundred clones that had expanded rapidly and came from non-depleted graft cells.

Many counts were recorded for this clonotype. No antigen is known for it. The sample holds no much larger clone one base away, and base qualities are not on file. The chain uses TRBV20-1 and TRBJ2-3, and TRBD2 matches 9 of the central bases. Sequenced here: PBMCs, sampled before TCRalphabeta/CD19-depleted stem cell transplant. The sequence came from a girl aged 2 to 9 with Fanconi anemia, due to receive a stem cell transplant. The CDR3 sequence is CSATTISGRTDTQYF. The DNA is TGCAGTGCTACCACAATAAGCGGGAGGACAGATACGCAGTATTTT.